This T cell receptor beta chain came from a study of blood T cell repertoires in COVID-19. Study context: Sample material is recorded as cDNA or gDNA derived from T cells, B-cell-depleted T cells, or PBMCs.

The table came from immunoSEQ multiplex PCR; TCRdb's copy has only in-frame clones and leaves some out. The sample lists tens of thousands of clones; around 82% were seen once. Trimming removed 4 bases from V and 4 bases from J; junction bases left unmatched: 5. Germline V gene sequence: CDR1 GTSNPN, CDR2 SVGIG (reference sequence). The CDR3 has 14 amino acids. Input material: peripheral blood. This receptor was taken from a human donor in a cohort sampled during active COVID-19. V usage is TRBV30 and J usage is TRBJ2-3; 10 nucleotides line up with TRBD2. CDR3 protein: CAWTVGLAADTQYF. DNA for the CDR3: TGTGCCTGGACCGTCGGACTAGCGGCAGATACGCAGTATTTT.